The 28 T cell receptor beta chains below come from one sample, sequenced in a study of T cells in Graves' hyperthyroidism and ophthalmopathy. From RNA transcripts, TCR beta CDR3 regions were amplified. The HTBI set primed first-round TCR CDR3 RT-PCR. TCRdb redid the calling of the multiplex PCR reads with MiXCR, one entry per CDR3 protein. Of about 560,000 distinct CDR3 sequences listed, about 15% are singletons. Specimen: blood. Every receptor here comes from a woman in her twenties or thirties with Graves' hyperthyroidism.

This clonotype was observed at least ten times. The chain recombines TRBV7-9 with TRBJ2-1; TRBD1 aligns across 10 bases. In germline, CDR1 is SEHNR, CDR2 FQNEAQ (reference sequence). V was pared by 5 bases and J by 1 base, with 5 bases of the junction left unmatched. CDR3 length: 16 residues. In DNA form, the CDR3 reads TGTGCCAGCAGCCCAGGACAGGGGGAGTCCTACAATGAGCAGTTCTTC. Protein product: CASSPGQGESYNEQFF.

The chain carries TRBV20-1 and TRBJ2-5, with a tentative D call TRBD1 (6 bases). Germline assignment: CDR1 DFQATT and CDR2 SNEGSKA (reference sequence). This CDR3 contains 15 residues. The V end lost 2 bases, the J end lost 2 bases, and 15 bases lay between the germline ends. This chain's CDR3 is CSARSSTGFQETQYF. DNA for the CDR3: TGCAGTGCTAGATCCTCCACAGGGTTTCAAGAGACCCAGTACTTC.

This clonotype appeared many times. CDR3 residues: CASSGTGGYSEAFF. The DNA of the CDR3 is TGTGCCAGCAGCGGCACGGGAGGGTACTCTGAAGCTTTCTTT. This rearrangement joins TRBV7-9 to TRBJ1-1; no firm D call. CDR1 is SEHNR, CDR2 FQNEAQ, per germline (reference sequence). The V and J ends lost 5 bases and 6 bases respectively, with 16 bases between them. CDR3 length: 14 residues.

This clonotype has a count of ten or more. The rearrangement links TRBV11-2 to TRBJ2-7, with D perhaps assigned TRBD1 or TRBD2 (5 bases each). Per the germline V gene, CDR1 is SGHAT and CDR2 is FQNNGV. This CDR3 comprises 14 residues. V lost 4 bases and J lost 4, with 14 bases in between. CDR3 DNA: TGTGCCAGCAGCTCGATTAGCTGGGGGTACGAGCAGTACTTC. Translation gives CASSSISWGYEQYF.

This clonotype was counted ten times or more. This CDR3 is CASSLSGLAPSYEQYF. CDR3 in DNA: TGTGCCAGCAGTTTATCAGGACTAGCGCCATCCTACGAGCAGTACTTC. The rearrangement links TRBV12-3 or TRBV12-4 to TRBJ2-7; TRBD2 agrees at 9 bases. This CDR3 has 16 amino acids. Germline trimming cut 2 bases from V and 1 base from J; bases unmatched to any gene: 6.

This clonotype has at least ten counts. The chain is built from TRBV5-1 and TRBJ2-1; D unresolved. The germline V gene encodes CDR1 SGHRS and CDR2 YFSETQ. Between the trimmed V and J ends, which lost 0 bases and 9 bases, there was a span of 7 bases. The CDR3 runs to 12 residues. CDR3 nucleotide sequence: TGCGCCAGCAGCTTGGTGCTGGGTGAGCAGTTCTTC. The encoded protein is CASSLVLGEQFF.

This clonotype was recorded a few times. The chain recombines TRBV4-2 with TRBJ1-2; no clear D gene. CDR1 is LGHNA, CDR2 YNFKEQ, per germline. CDR3 length: 15 residues. Trimming took 1 base from V and 4 from J, leaving 13 bases between them. The CDR3 reads CASSQGVDRSYGYTF. CDR3 nucleotide sequence: TGTGCCAGCAGCCAAGGCGTCGACCGGAGCTATGGCTACACCTTC.

This CDR3 is CASRVSTGGGGGYTF. CDR3 bases: TGTGCCAGTAGGGTTTCAACAGGGGGAGGAGGTGGCTACACCTTC. The chain links TRBV19 to TRBJ1-2; 8 bases match TRBD1. Germline CDR1 and CDR2: LNHDA and SQIVND (reference sequence). CDR3 length: 15 amino acids. The V segment lost 6 bases and the J segment 7 bases; nucleotides outside the gene matches: 13.

Ten or more counts support this clonotype. V and J are TRBV7-9 and TRBJ2-5; the match to TRBD2 covers 13 bases. Germline V gene lookup returns CDR1 SEHNR and CDR2 FQNEAQ (reference sequence). The CDR3 covers 18 residues. V lost 4 bases and J lost 5; bases outside the gene matches: 13. DNA for the CDR3: TGTGCCAGCAGCTCCCTCGAAAGGGGACTAGCGGGATTTGAGACCCAGTACTTC. Protein product: CASSSLERGLAGFETQYF.

This clonotype was detected a few times. The gene calls are TRBV29-1 and TRBJ1-2, with D unresolved. This CDR3 contains 15 residues. Per germline, CDR1 SQVTM and CDR2 ANQGSEA. V gave up 0 bases and J gave up 4 bases, with 15 bases separating them. Here the CDR3 reads CSVEDVSPNGYGYTF. The CDR3 nucleotides are TGCAGCGTTGAAGATGTCTCCCCTAACGGCTATGGCTACACCTTC.

The CDR3 DNA follows: TGTGCCAGCAGAGACACTCAGGGGGAGACCCAGTACTTC. Translated, it gives CASRDTQGETQYF. The chain has TRBV28 and TRBJ2-5, with D possibly being TRBD1 (6 bases). The CDR3 is 13 residues long. The V end lost 6 bases, the J end lost 5 bases, and 13 bases lay between the germline ends. Germline-derived CDR1 and CDR2 are MDHEN and SYDVKM.

This clonotype was counted ten times or more. The J gene is TRBJ2-1, the V gene TRBV20-1; 8 nucleotides line up with TRBD2. Germline V gives CDR1 DFQATT, CDR2 SNEGSKA (reference sequence). The J segment lost 7 bases and the V segment lost 0 bases, leaving 8 bases of the junction unmatched. The CDR3 is made up of 15 amino acids. The CDR3 spells CSARDQAGVANEQFF. The CDR3 nucleotides are TGCAGTGCTAGAGATCAAGCGGGAGTAGCAAATGAGCAGTTCTTC.

This clonotype has more than one count but fewer than ten. This chain connects TRBV7-2 to TRBJ2-1; 7 bases agree with TRBD2. Germline V lookup: CDR1 SGHTA, CDR2 FQGNSA. The CDR3 runs to 14 residues. V shed 5 bases and J 3 bases; nucleotides not matched to a gene: 4. For the CDR3, the DNA is TGTGCCAGCAGCACCCGGACTAGCTACAATGAGCAGTTCTTC. This codes for CASSTRTSYNEQFF.

This clonotype was detected ten times or more. The chain recombines TRBV30 with TRBJ2-2; TRBD2 agrees at 13 bases. CDR1 and CDR2 (germline): GTSNPN, SVGIG (reference sequence). There are 18 residues in the CDR3. With V trimmed by 2 bases and J by 7 bases, 13 bases remained unmatched. The CDR3 protein is CAWSLGLAGEPIFGELFF. The CDR3 region has the DNA TGTGCCTGGAGTCTCGGACTAGCGGGAGAGCCTATTTTCGGGGAGCTGTTTTTT.

V is TRBV29-1 and J is TRBJ2-4, with TRBD1 matching over 10 bases. After removal of 0 bases from V and 7 bases from J, the junction contained 18 bases not matched to a gene. The CDR3 runs 19 residues. Germline-derived CDR1 and CDR2 are SQVTM and ANQGSEA. CDR3 region: CSVEDLFLMRTGGWNIQYF. The CDR3 coding sequence is TGCAGCGTTGAAGATTTATTCCTGATGCGGACAGGGGGTTGGAACATTCAGTACTTC. Drawing the rest from reference TRBV29-1 and TRBJ2-4, the complete variable domain is SAVISQKPSRDICQRGTSLTIQCQVDSQVTMMFWYRQQPGQSLTLIATANQGSEATYESGFVIDKFPISRPNLTFSTLTVSNMSPEDSSIYLCSVEDLFLMRTGGWNIQYFGAGTRLSVL.

On this clonotype itself: A single base separates this from a much larger clone, so it may be a read error. J is TRBJ2-3 and V is TRBV20-1; tentatively, D is TRBD2 (6 bases). The germline V gene encodes CDR1 DFQATT and CDR2 SNEGSKA (reference sequence). This CDR3 is built from 16 residues. The CDR3 here is CSARAGRRTNTDAQYF. The CDR3 bases are TGCAGTGCGCGGGCTGGAAGGCGGACTAACACAGATGCGCAGTATTTT.

This clonotype was counted at least ten times. CDR3 amino acids: CASSQDSAVPGLNTEAFF. DNA for the CDR3: TGTGCCAGCAGCCAAGACTCCGCCGTTCCGGGGTTAAACACTGAAGCTTTCTTT. The rearrangement links TRBV3-1 to TRBJ1-1; no definite D call. Between the trimmed V and J ends, which lost 0 bases and 2 bases, there was a span of 19 bases. This CDR3 has 18 amino acids. Germline V gene data show CDR1 as LGHDT and CDR2 as YNNKEL (reference sequence). The whole variable domain, filled in from reference TRBV3-1 and TRBJ1-1, reads DTAVSQTPKYLVTQMGNDKSIKCEQNLGHDTMYWYKQDSKKFLKIMFSYNNKELIINETVPNRFSPKSPDKAHLNLHINSLELGDSAVYFCASSQDSAVPGLNTEAFFGQGTRLTVV.

With respect to this clonotype: The junction departs from the called germline gene at one end, perhaps through a read error. This rearrangement joins TRBV29-1 to TRBJ2-7; 11 positions match TRBD2. The CDR3 covers 14 residues. Germline CDR1 SQVTM, CDR2 ANQGSEA. The CDR3 sequence: CGVELAGVNNEQYF. DNA for the CDR3: TGCGGCGTTGAACTAGCGGGAGTCAACAACGAGCAGTACTTC.

In its sample, this clonotype was seen a few times. The J gene is TRBJ2-6, the V gene TRBV3-1; D is undetermined. This CDR3 is built from 14 residues. Germline V CDR1 and CDR2: LGHDT, YNNKEL (reference sequence). The V and J ends lost 2 bases and 4 bases respectively, with 6 bases between them. For the CDR3, the DNA is TGTGCCAGCAGCCAACGAGGCGGGGCCAACGTCCTGACTTTC. Its protein is CASSQRGGANVLTF. The full variable domain, in which reference TRBV3-1 and TRBJ2-6 provide the parts outside the CDR3, is DTAVSQTPKYLVTQMGNDKSIKCEQNLGHDTMYWYKQDSKKFLKIMFSYNNKELIINETVPNRFSPKSPDKAHLNLHINSLELGDSAVYFCASSQRGGANVLTFGAGSRLTVL.

This clonotype was seen at least ten times. The chain links TRBV30 to TRBJ2-7, with 7 nucleotides matching TRBD1. In germline, CDR1 is GTSNPN, CDR2 SVGIG (reference sequence). The CDR3 loop spans 12 amino acids. Trimming at V came to 5 bases and at J to 4 bases, leaving 5 bases not matched to a gene. The CDR3 reads CAWGTVGYEQYF. The CDR3 DNA reads TGTGCCTGGGGGACAGTAGGATACGAGCAGTACTTC. The variable domain in full, completed from reference TRBV30 and TRBJ2-7, reads SQTIHQWPATLVQPVGSPLSLECTVEGTSNPNLYWYRQAAGRGLQLLFYSVGIGQISSEVPQNLSASRPQDRQFILSSKKLLLSDSGFYLCAWGTVGYEQYFGPGTRLTVT.

This clonotype has a count of ten or more. V gene TRBV5-1 combines with J gene TRBJ2-1; D call uncertain. The CDR3 is 14 residues long. Germline V gene data show CDR1 as SGHRS and CDR2 as YFSETQ. V lost 4 bases and J 6 bases, leaving 14 bases between the germline ends. CDR3 sequence reads: CASSGLLASNEQFF. CDR3 nucleotide sequence: TGCGCCAGCAGCGGCCTGTTAGCTTCCAATGAGCAGTTCTTC.

This clonotype has a count of ten or more. The rearrangement uses TRBV11-2 and TRBJ2-2; 7 nucleotides align to TRBD1. The germline gives CDR1 SGHAT, CDR2 FQNNGV. The CDR3 loop spans 16 amino acids. V trimming: 3 bases; J trimming: 2 bases; junction bases outside the gene matches: 6. CDR3 sequence reads: CASSFAGTVNTGELFF. In DNA form, the CDR3 reads TGTGCCAGCAGCTTCGCCGGGACAGTTAACACCGGGGAGCTGTTTTTT.

The rearrangement joins TRBV5-1 to TRBJ2-5; D remains unclear. This CDR3 region has 13 residues. V shed 6 bases and J shed 3 bases, with 12 bases lying between them. CDR1 and CDR2 from the germline V gene are SGHRS and YFSETQ. CDR3 protein: CASNLVPEETQYF. CDR3 coding DNA: TGCGCCAGCAACCTTGTCCCCGAAGAGACCCAGTACTTC.

In this sample, this clonotype turned up a few times. The chain recombines TRBV6-2 or TRBV6-3 with TRBJ2-1, with 10 positions matching TRBD2. V was pared by 4 bases and J by 5 bases, with 20 bases of the junction left unmatched. The CDR3 contains 20 residues. Per germline, CDR1 MNHEY and CDR2 SVGEGT. The CDR3 region is CASSFLAGLAVPNGNNEQFF. The DNA for the CDR3 is TGTGCCAGCAGTTTCCTTGCAGGACTAGCGGTTCCTAATGGGAACAATGAGCAGTTCTTC.

In its sample, this clonotype was seen many times. The chain uses TRBV6-2 or TRBV6-3 and TRBJ2-1, with D uncertain. The germline gives CDR1 MNHEY, CDR2 SVGEGT. The CDR3 runs 17 residues. The V end lost 6 bases, the J end lost 6 bases, and 24 bases lay between the germline ends. Written as DNA, the CDR3 is TGTGCCAGCAGAACCAATGCCGGGTCGCCCTGGGGCAATGAGCAGTTCTTC. Amino acids: CASRTNAGSPWGNEQFF.

This clonotype was counted only a few times. Being one base from a much bigger clone, this may be a read error. V usage is TRBV20-1 and J usage is TRBJ2-3; 10 bases are a match to TRBD2. The junction had 4 bases not matched to a gene; V was cut back by 1 base and J by 6 bases. The V gene's germline CDR1 is DFQATT and CDR2 SNEGSKA (reference sequence). CDR3 length: 14 residues. The CDR3 coding sequence is TGCAGTGCTAGAGGTGGTAGCGGGAGGGATACGCAGTATTTT. It codes for CSARGGSGRDTQYF.

This rearrangement joins TRBV27 to TRBJ1-5, with 7 bases fitting TRBD1. V gave up 10 bases and J gave up 6 bases; unmatched junction bases: 12. CDR1 and CDR2 from the germline V gene are MNHEY and SMNVEV (reference sequence). CDR3 length equals 14 residues. The CDR3 here is CATSDRANGQPQHF. DNA of the CDR3: TGTGCCACCAGCGACAGGGCCAACGGTCAGCCCCAGCATTTT.

The chain employs TRBV19 and TRBJ2-2; the D is unclear. V lost 5 bases and J lost 0, with 13 bases in between. The CDR3 extends over 16 amino acids. Per germline, CDR1 LNHDA and CDR2 SQIVND (reference sequence). The CDR3 DNA reads as TGTGCCAGTAGTGCCCTGGAGACCTCGAACACCGGGGAGCTGTTTTTT. This encodes CASSALETSNTGELFF. Filled out from reference TRBV19 and TRBJ2-2, the complete variable domain reads DGGITQSPKYLFRKEGQNVTLSCEQNLNHDAMYWYRQDPGQGLRLIYYSQIVNDFQKGDIAEGYSVSREKKESFPLTVTSAQKNPTAFYLCASSALETSNTGELFFGEGSRLTVL.